The rows below give T cell receptor beta chains drawn from one sample of a study of vaccination and CD4 T cells after COVID-19. TCRdb passed the PCR reads through MiXCR, listing each CDR3 protein once. The sample carries roughly 14,000 distinct CDR3 sequences, about 53% recorded once. The antigens these receptors bind are not known. The specimen comprised CD4+ T cells from blood, cultured in vitro, sampled before SARS-CoV-2 vaccination. These receptors were taken from a human donor who had recovered from COVID-19. CDR3s include the opening cysteine and the closing phenylalanine or tryptophan.

j_call v_call cdr3_aa
TRBJ1-5 TRBV20-1 CSAVEGGQPQHF
TRBJ1-4 TRBV7-9 CASSSQGGNEKLFF
TRBJ2-7 TRBV7-2 CASSSRDSAYEQYF
TRBJ1-5 TRBV2 CASRINRGTGNQPQHF
TRBJ2-7 TRBV11-2 CASSLRFGLWGKSAAGASYEQYF
TRBJ2-7 TRBV6-5 CASSYASSYGQYF
TRBJ1-4 TRBV10-3 CAISEDTTNEKLFF
TRBJ1-1 TRBV6-1 CASNNRQNTEAFF
TRBJ1-2 TRBV9 CASGAGTANSGYTF
TRBJ1-6 TRBV7-3 CASSLTSNSPLHF
TRBJ2-3 TRBV6-1 CASTLGTDTQYF
TRBJ2-5 TRBV11-1 CASSLDGRAEETQYF
TRBJ2-4 TRBV15 CATSRDWNIQYF
TRBJ2-2 TRBV6-2/TRBV6-3 CASTREALNTGELFF
TRBJ2-7 TRBV10-3 CAISESTPGPYEQYF
TRBJ1-5 TRBV28 CASSPDHEASIQPQHF
TRBJ2-7 TRBV20-1 CSAISGRGPYEQYF
TRBJ2-2 TRBV19 CASNGVNTGELFF
TRBJ1-2 TRBV6-1 CASSEQGPNYGYTF
TRBJ1-5 TRBV24-1 CATSDSGSQPQHF
TRBJ2-1 TRBV20-1 CSANGLAGGGGSYNEQFF
TRBJ1-4 TRBV24-1 CATSDQGEKLFF
TRBJ2-5 TRBV27 CASSLYYGGLEETQYF
TRBJ2-3 TRBV20-1 CSARDSHREGTDTQYF